This TCR beta chain stems from a study of cytomegalovirus exposure and HLA in healthy donors. Comment on this clone: Its specificity is unknown.

Trimming pared 2 bases from V and 5 bases from J, leaving 13 bases between. This CDR3 contains 14 residues. Per the germline V gene, CDR1 is SGHNT and CDR2 is YYREEE (reference sequence). Study results and limitations: As a later analysis revealed, most CMV-associated TCR beta chains appeared HLA-restricted.

The PCR had 60 Vbeta and 13 Jbeta primers. Clones were sequenced by immunoSEQ multiplex PCR, and TCRdb holds only the in-frame ones, with some missing. Of about 120,000 clones in the sample, approximately 83% were seen once. Sequencing was done on a sample of PBMCs. The receptor was isolated from a man in his forties in good health and CMV-seronegative. This chain joins TRBV5-4 and TRBJ2-5; possible D gene TRBD2, 6 bases. The DNA of the CDR3 is TGTGCCAGCAGCTTCCCGGGGGAATGGGAGACCCAGTACTTC. Residues: CASSFPGEWETQYF.